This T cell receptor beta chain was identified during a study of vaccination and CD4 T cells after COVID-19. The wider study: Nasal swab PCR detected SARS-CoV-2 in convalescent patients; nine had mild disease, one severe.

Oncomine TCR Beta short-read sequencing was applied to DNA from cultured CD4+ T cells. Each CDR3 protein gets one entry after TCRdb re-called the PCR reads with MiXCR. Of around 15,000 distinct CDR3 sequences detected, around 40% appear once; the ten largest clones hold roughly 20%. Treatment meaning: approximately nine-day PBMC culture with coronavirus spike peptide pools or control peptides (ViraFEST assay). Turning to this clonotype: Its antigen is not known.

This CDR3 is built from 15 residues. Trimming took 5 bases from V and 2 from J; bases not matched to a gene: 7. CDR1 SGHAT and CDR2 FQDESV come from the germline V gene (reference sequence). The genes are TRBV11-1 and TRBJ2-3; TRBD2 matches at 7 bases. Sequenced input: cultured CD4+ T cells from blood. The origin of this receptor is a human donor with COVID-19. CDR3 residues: CASSPGLDYTDTQYF. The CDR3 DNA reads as TGTGCCAGCAGCCCTGGACTAGATTACACAGATACGCAGTATTTT.